The 5 T cell receptor beta chains in this list originate from one sample, sequenced in a study of OX40 agonist ivuxolimab in advanced cancers. The data were produced by immunoSEQ multiplex PCR, yet TCRdb's version contains in-frame clones alone and is incomplete. The table has more than 75,000 clones, approximately 91% seen once. This specimen consisted of CD4+ or CD8+ T cells sorted from blood, obtained in a trial of the OX40 agonist ivuxolimab. These receptors all come from an adult with an advanced solid tumor such as melanoma, head and neck, liver or kidney cancer.

This clone was counted a few times. The gene calls are TRBV28 and TRBJ1-1; D uncertain. Germline CDR1 MDHEN, CDR2 SYDVKM. Between the trimmed V and J ends, which lost 9 bases and 2 bases, there was a span of 19 bases. This CDR3 has 15 residues. Here the CDR3 reads CARMLYSFGNTEAFF. Here the CDR3 DNA reads TGTGCCAGGATGTTGTACAGTTTTGGAAACACTGAAGCTTTCTTT.

The chain couples TRBV27 to TRBJ2-3; 8 bases agree with TRBD2. The CDR3 contains 12 residues. V was clipped by 7 bases and J by 9 bases; unmatched bases: 6. Per germline, CDR1 MNHEY and CDR2 SMNVEV (reference sequence). CDR3 amino acids: CASINSGNTQYF. CDR3 in DNA: TGTGCCAGCATCAATAGCGGGAACACGCAGTATTTT.

The chain combines TRBV10-3 with TRBJ2-2, with TRBD2 matching over 10 bases. Germline V gene data show CDR1 as ENHRY and CDR2 as SYGVKD. CDR3 size: 16 residues. After removal of 4 bases from V and 5 bases from J, the junction contained 7 bases not matched to a gene. The CDR3 reads CAISGSLAGKTGELFF. In nucleotides, the CDR3 is TGTGCCATCAGTGGATCACTAGCGGGGAAGACCGGGGAGCTGTTTTTT.

This clone was picked up one time. The V call is TRBV6-5, the J call TRBJ1-5; tentative D call: TRBD1 (6 bases). Deletions cut 6 bases from V and 7 bases from J, with 16 bases between. Germline CDR1 reads MNHEY; CDR2 reads SVGAGI. The CDR3 is 14 amino acids. The DNA of the CDR3 is TGTGCCAGCAGCGAGGGGGGTTTTGGGCAGCCCCAGCATTTT. Its translation: CASSEGGFGQPQHF.

Only one count was recorded for this clone. This rearrangement joins TRBV7-2 to TRBJ1-2; 8 bases agree with TRBD1. The CDR3 is made up of 14 amino acids. Germline-derived CDR1 and CDR2 are SGHTA and FQGNSA. The V segment lost 2 bases and the J segment 3 bases; nucleotides outside the gene matches: 2. In DNA, the CDR3 is TGTGCCAGCAGCTTACGACAGGGGTACTATGGCTACACCTTC. The encoded protein is CASSLRQGYYGYTF.